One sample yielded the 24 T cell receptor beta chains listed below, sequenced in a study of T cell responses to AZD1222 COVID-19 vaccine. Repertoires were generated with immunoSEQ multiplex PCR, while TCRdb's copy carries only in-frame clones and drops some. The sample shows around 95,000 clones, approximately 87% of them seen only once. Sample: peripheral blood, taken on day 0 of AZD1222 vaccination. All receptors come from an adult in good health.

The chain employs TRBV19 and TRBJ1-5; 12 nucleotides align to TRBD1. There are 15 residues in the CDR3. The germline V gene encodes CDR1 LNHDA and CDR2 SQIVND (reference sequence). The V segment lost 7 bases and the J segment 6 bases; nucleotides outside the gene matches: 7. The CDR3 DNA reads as TGTGCCAGTACCCGGGACAGGGGGCTGGGTCAGCCCCAGCATTTT. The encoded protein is CASTRDRGLGQPQHF.

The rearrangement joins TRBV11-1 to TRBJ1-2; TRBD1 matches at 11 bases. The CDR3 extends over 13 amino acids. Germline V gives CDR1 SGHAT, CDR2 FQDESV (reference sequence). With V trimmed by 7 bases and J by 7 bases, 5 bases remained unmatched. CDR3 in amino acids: CASNGQGAGGYTF. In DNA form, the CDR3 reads TGTGCCAGCAACGGACAGGGGGCTGGTGGCTACACCTTC.

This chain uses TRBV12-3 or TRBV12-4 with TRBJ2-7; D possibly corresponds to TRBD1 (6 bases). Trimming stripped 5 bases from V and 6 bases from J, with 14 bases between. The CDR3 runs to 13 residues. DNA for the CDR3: TGTGCCAGCAGTCCCGGGACAACTGGCGAGCAGTACTTC. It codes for CASSPGTTGEQYF.

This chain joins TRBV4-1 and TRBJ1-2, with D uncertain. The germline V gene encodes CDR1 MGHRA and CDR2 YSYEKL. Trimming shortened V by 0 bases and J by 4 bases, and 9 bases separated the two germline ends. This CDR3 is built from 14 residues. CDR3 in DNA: TGCGCCAGCAGCCAAGATCCGAGGGTCTATGGCTACACCTTC. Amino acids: CASSQDPRVYGYTF.

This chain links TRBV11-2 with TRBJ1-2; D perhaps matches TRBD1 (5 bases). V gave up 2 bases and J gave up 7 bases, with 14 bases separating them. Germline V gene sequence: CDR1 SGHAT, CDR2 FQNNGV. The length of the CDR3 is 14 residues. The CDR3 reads CASSLYGGRGGYTF. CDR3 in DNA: TGTGCCAGCAGCTTATACGGGGGACGAGGTGGCTACACCTTC.

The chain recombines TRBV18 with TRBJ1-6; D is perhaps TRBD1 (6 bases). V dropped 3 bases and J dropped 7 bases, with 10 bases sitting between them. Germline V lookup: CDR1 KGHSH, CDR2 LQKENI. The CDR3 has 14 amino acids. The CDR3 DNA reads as TGTGCCAGCTCACCGGACAGAGTGAATTCACCCCTCCACTTT. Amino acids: CASSPDRVNSPLHF. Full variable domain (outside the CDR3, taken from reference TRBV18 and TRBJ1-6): NAGVMQNPRHLVRRRGQEARLRCSPMKGHSHVYWYRQLPEEGLKFMVYLQKENIIDESGMPKERFSAEFPKEGPSILRIQQVVRGDSAAYFCASSPDRVNSPLHFGNGTRLTVT.

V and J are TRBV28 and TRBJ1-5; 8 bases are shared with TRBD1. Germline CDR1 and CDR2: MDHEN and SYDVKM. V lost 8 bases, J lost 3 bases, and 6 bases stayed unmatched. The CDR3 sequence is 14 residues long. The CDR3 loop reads CASQTGGLNQPQHF. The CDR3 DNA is TGTGCCAGCCAAACAGGGGGTCTCAATCAGCCCCAGCATTTT. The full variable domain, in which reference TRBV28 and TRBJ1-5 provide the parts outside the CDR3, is DVKVTQSSRYLVKRTGEKVFLECVQDMDHENMFWYRQDPGLGLRLIYFSYDVKMKEKGDIPEGYSVSREKKERFSLILESASTNQTSMYLCASQTGGLNQPQHFGDGTRLSIL.

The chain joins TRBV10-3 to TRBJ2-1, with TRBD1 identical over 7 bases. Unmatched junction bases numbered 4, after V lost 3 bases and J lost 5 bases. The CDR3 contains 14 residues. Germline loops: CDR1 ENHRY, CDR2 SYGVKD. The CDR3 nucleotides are TGTGCCATCAGTGAAAGACAGGGCGACAATGAGCAGTTCTTC. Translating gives CAISERQGDNEQFF.

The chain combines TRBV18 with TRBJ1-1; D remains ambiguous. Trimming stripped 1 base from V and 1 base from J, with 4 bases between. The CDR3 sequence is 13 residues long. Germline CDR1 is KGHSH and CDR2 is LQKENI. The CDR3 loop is CASSPQGNTEAFF. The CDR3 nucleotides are TGTGCCAGCTCACCACAGGGGAACACTGAAGCTTTCTTT. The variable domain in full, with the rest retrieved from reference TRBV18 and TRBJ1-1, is NAGVMQNPRHLVRRRGQEARLRCSPMKGHSHVYWYRQLPEEGLKFMVYLQKENIIDESGMPKERFSAEFPKEGPSILRIQQVVRGDSAAYFCASSPQGNTEAFFGQGTRLTVV.

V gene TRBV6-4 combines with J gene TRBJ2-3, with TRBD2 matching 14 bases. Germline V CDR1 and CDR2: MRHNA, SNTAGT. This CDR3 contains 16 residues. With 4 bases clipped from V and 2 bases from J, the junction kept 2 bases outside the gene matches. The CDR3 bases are TGTGCCAGCAGTGCGACTAGCGGGAGGGCCACAGATACGCAGTATTTT. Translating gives CASSATSGRATDTQYF.

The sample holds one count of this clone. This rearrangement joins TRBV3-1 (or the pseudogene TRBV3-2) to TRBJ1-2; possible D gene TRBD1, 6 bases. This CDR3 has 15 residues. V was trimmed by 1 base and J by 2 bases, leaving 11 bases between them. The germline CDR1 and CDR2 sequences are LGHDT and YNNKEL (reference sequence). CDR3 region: CASSQVGGRNYGYTF. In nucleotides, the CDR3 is TGTGCCAGCAGCCAAGTCGGGGGGCGGAACTATGGCTACACCTTC.

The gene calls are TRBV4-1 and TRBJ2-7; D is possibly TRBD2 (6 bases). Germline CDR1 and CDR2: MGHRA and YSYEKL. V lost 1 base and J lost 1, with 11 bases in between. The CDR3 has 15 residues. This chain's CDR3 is CASSQVEGFSYEQYF. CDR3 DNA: TGCGCCAGCAGCCAAGTGGAGGGATTTTCCTACGAGCAGTACTTC.

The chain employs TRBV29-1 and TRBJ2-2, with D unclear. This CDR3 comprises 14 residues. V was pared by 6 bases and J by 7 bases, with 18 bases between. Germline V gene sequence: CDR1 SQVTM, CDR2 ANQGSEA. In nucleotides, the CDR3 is TGCAGCGTGCTGGGAAATGTAGGGATCGGGGAGCTGTTTTTT. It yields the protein CSVLGNVGIGELFF.

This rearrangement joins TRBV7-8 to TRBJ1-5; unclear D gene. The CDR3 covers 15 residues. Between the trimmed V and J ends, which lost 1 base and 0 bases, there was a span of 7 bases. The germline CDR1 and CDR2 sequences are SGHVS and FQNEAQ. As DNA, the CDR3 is TGTGCCAGCAGCTTAGGGGGAAATAGCAATCAGCCCCAGCATTTT. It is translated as CASSLGGNSNQPQHF.

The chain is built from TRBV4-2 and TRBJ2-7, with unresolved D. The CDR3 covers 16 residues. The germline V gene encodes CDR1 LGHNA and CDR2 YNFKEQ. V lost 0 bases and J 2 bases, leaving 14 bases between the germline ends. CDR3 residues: CASSQESAAVPYEQYF. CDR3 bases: TGTGCCAGCAGCCAAGAGTCTGCGGCGGTACCCTACGAGCAGTACTTC.

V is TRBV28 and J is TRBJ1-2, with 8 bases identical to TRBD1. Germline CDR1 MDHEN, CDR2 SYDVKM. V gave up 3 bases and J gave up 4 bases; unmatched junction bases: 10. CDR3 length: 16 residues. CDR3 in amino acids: CASSFTGTGRSYGYTF. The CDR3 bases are TGTGCCAGCAGTTTCACCGGGACAGGACGATCCTATGGCTACACCTTC.

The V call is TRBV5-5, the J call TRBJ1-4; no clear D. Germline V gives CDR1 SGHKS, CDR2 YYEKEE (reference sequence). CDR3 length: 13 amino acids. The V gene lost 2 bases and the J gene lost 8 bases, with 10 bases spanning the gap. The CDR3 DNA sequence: TGTGCCAGCAGCTTCTCAGGAGGAGAAAAACTGTTTTTT. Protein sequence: CASSFSGGEKLFF.

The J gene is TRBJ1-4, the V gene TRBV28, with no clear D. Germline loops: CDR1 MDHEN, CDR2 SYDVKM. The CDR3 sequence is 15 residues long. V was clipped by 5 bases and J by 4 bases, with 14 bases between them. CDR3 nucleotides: TGTGCCAGCAGTACTGCGGGCACAAATAATGAAAAACTGTTTTTT. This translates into CASSTAGTNNEKLFF.

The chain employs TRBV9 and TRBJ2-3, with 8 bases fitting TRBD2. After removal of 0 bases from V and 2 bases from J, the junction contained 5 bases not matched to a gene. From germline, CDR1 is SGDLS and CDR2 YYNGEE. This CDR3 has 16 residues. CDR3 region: CASSVAQREITDTQYF. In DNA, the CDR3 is TGTGCCAGCAGCGTAGCCCAGCGGGAGATCACAGATACGCAGTATTTT.

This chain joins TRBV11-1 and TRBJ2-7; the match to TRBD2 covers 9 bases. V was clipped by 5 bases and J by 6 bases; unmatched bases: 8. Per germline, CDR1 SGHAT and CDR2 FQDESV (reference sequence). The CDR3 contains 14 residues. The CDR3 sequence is CASSKAGGSREQYF. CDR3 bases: TGTGCCAGCAGCAAAGCGGGAGGCTCTCGCGAGCAGTACTTC.

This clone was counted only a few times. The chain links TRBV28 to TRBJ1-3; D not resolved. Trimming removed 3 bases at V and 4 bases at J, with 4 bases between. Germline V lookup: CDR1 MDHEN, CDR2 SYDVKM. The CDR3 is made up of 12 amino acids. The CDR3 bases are TGTGCCAGCAGTTTCACAGGAAACACCATATATTTT. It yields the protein CASSFTGNTIYF.

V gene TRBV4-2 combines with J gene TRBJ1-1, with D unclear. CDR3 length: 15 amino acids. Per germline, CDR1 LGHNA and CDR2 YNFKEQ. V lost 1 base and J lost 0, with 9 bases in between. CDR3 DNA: TGTGCCAGCAGCCAAGCTAACCAGATGAACACTGAAGCTTTCTTT. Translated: CASSQANQMNTEAFF.

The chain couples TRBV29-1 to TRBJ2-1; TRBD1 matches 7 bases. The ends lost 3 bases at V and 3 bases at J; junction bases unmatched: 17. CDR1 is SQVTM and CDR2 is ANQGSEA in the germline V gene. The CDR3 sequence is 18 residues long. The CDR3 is CSVEGGETGMKLYNEQFF. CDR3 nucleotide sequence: TGCAGCGTTGAGGGTGGAGAGACAGGGATGAAACTCTACAATGAGCAGTTCTTC.

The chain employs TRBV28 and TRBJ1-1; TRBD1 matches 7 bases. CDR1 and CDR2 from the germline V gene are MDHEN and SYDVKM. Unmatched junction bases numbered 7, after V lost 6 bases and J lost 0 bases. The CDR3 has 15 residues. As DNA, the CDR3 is TGTGCCAGCAGACTAGCCGGGACAGTGAACACTGAAGCTTTCTTT. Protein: CASRLAGTVNTEAFF.